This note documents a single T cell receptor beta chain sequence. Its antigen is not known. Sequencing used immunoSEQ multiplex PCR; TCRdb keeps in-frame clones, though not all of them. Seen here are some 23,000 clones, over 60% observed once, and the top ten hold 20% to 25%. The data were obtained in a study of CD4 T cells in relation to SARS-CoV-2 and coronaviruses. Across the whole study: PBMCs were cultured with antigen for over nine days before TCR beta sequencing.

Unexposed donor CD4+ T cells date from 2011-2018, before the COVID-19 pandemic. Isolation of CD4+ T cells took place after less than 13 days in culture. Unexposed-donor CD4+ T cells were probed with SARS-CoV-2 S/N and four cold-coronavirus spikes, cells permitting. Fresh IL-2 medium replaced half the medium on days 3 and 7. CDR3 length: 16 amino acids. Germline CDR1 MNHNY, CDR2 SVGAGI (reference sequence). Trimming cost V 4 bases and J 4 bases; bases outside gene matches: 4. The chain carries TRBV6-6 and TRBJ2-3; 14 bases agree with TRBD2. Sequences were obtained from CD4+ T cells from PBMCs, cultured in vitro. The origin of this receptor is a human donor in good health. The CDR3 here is CASSSTSGGAADTQYF. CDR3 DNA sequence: TGTGCCAGCAGTTCGACTAGCGGGGGGGCCGCAGATACGCAGTATTTT.